This T cell receptor beta chain was recorded in a study of blood T cell repertoires in COVID-19. V was cut by 2 bases and J by 4 bases, with 14 bases left in between. The CDR3 has 15 amino acids. Looked up from germline, CDR1 is MNHEY and CDR2 is SVGEGT. Produced via immunoSEQ multiplex PCR; TCRdb's table is partial and in-frame only. The table records some 230,000 clones, about four fifths of them present only once. This sequence originates from a woman in her sixties or seventies with acute or convalescent COVID-19. What was sequenced was peripheral blood. The chain joins TRBV6-2 or TRBV6-3 to TRBJ1-2, with D possibly being TRBD1 (5 bases). The CDR3 sequence is CASSYPRQGSYGYTF. CDR3 sequence (DNA): TGTGCCAGCAGTTACCCCCGGCAGGGTTCCTATGGCTACACCTTC.